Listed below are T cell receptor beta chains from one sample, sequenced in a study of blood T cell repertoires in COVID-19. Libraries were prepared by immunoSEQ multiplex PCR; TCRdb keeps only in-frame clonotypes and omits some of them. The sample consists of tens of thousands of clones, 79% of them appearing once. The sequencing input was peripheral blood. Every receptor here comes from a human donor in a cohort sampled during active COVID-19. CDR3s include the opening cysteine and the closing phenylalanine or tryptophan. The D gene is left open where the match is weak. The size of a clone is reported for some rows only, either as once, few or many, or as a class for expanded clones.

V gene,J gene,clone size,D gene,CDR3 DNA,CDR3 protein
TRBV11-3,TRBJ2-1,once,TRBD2,TGTGCCAGCAGCTGGGGGGGTGGCAATGAGCAGTTCTTC,CASSWGGGNEQFF
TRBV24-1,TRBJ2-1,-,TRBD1,TGTGCCACCAGTGGGGGTCGAGGGACAGGGGGGGCCTACAATGAGCAGTTCTTC,CATSGGRGTGGAYNEQFF
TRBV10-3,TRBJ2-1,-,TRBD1,TGTGCCGCCGGGATAGGGGGCGACTACAATGAGCAGTTCTTC,CAAGIGGDYNEQFF
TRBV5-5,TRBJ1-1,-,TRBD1,TGTGCCAGCAGCTTGGGTTACATAGGGGGCCTTGAAGCTTTCTTT,CASSLGYIGGLEAFF
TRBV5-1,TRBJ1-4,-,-,TGCGCCAGCAGTTCCTCTGCAACTAATGAAAAACTGTTTTTT,CASSSSATNEKLFF
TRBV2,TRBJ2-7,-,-,TGTGCCAGCAGTGAAGCGTCGAGATACGAGCAGTACTTC,CASSEASRYEQYF
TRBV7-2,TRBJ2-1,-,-,TGTGCCAGCAGCCAAAGAACAGGGACCTACAATGAGCAGTTCTTC,CASSQRTGTYNEQFF
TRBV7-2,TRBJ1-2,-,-,TGTGCCAGCAGCCGGGACATAGCTAACTATGGCTACACCTTC,CASSRDIANYGYTF
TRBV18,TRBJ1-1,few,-,TGTGCCAGCTCACCGGATCCACGGGCTGAAGCTTTCTTT,CASSPDPRAEAFF
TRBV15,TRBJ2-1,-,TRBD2,TGTGCCACCAGCGTAAGCGGGGGCCTCCGTTTCTACAATGAGCAGTTCTTC,CATSVSGGLRFYNEQFF
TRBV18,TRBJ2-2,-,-,TGTGCCAGCTCACCTATAGCAGGGGTCGACACCGGGGAGCTGTTTTTT,CASSPIAGVDTGELFF
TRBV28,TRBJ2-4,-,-,TGTGCCAGCAGTTGGGGGGGCCGGGAAAACATTCAGTACTTC,CASSWGGRENIQYF
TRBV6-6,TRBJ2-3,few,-,TGTGCCAGCAGTTACGGGGGGGCTCAATGGGATACGCAGTATTTT,CASSYGGAQWDTQYF
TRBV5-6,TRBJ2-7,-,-,TGTGCCAGCAGCCTACGGATGGGGCAGATTAACTACGAGCAGTACTTC,CASSLRMGQINYEQYF
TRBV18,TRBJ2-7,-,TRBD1,TGTGCCAGCTCGGTTGGGACAGAGGTGTTCTACGAGCAGTACTTC,CASSVGTEVFYEQYF
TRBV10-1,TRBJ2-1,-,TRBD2,TGCGCCAGCAGTGATTCTAGCGGATTAAACGAGCAGTTCTTC,CASSDSSGLNEQFF
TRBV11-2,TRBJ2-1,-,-,TGTGCCAGCAGCTTCTATGGCTCCTACAATGAGCAGTTCTTC,CASSFYGSYNEQFF
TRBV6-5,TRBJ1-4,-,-,TGTGCCAGCAGCTATTCTGCAACTAATGAAAAACTGTTTTTT,CASSYSATNEKLFF
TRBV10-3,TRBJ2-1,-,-,TGTGCCATCAGTGAACGGGGAACCTACAATGAGCAGTTCTTC,CAISERGTYNEQFF
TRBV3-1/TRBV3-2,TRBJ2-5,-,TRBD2,TGTGCCAGCAGCCGAGGCGCTAGCGGGAGTGGAGAGACCCAGTACTTC,CASSRGASGSGETQYF
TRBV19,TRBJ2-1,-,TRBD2,TGTGCCAGTAGTATAGTGAGCGGGAGTTGGGACAATGAGCAGTTCTTC,CASSIVSGSWDNEQFF
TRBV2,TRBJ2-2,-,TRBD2,TGTGCCAGCAGGACTAGCGGGGGGACCGGGGAGCTGTTTTTT,CASRTSGGTGELFF
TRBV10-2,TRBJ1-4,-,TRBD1,TGCGCCAGCAGTTTCGGGACAGGGGGCGCCCCTAATGAAAAACTGTTTTTT,CASSFGTGGAPNEKLFF
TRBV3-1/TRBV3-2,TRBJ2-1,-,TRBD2,TGTGCCAGCAGCCACGCCCGGGAGGGGGGTAGGGGAGAGCAGTTCTTC,CASSHAREGGRGEQFF
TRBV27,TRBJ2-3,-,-,TGTGCCAGCAGTCCCCTCGCAGATACGCAGTATTTT,CASSPLADTQYF
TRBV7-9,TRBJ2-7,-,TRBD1,TGTGCCAGCAGCCCCTCCCCCGGGACAGTTTCGGGCTACGAGCAGTACTTC,CASSPSPGTVSGYEQYF
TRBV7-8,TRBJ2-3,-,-,TGTGCCAGCAGATACGGACAGAACACAGATACGCAGTATTTT,CASRYGQNTDTQYF
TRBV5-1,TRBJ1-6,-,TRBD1,TGCGCCAGCAGCTTGGACCAGGGGGCGCGTGGATCACCCCTCCACTTT,CASSLDQGARGSPLHF
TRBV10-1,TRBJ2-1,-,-,TGCGCCAGCTCAGGACTTATATGGGGTGAGCAGTTCTTC,CASSGLIWGEQFF
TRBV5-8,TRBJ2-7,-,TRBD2,TGTGCCAGCAGCTTGGGGACGGGGGGACGCCCCTACGAGCAGTACTTC,CASSLGTGGRPYEQYF
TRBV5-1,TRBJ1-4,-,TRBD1,TGCGCCAGCAGCTCGGGACAGGGGATAAGCACTAATGAAAAACTGTTTTTT,CASSSGQGISTNEKLFF
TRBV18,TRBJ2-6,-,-,TGTGCCAGCTCACCTACAGGGAAAACTGGGGCCAACGTCCTGACTTTC,CASSPTGKTGANVLTF
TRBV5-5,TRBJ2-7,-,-,TGTGCCAGCAGGGTGGGGGGAGCTAGTTTACAAGAGCAGTACTTC,CASRVGGASLQEQYF
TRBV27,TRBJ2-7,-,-,TGTGCCAGCAGTTTGACCCCACAAGGGGTACAGTACTTC,CASSLTPQGVQYF
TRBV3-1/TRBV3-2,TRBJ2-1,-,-,TGTGCCAGCAGCCAAGACGGGCAGGGCCCTGAGCAGTTCTTC,CASSQDGQGPEQFF
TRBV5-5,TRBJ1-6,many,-,TGTGCCAGCAGCCCGACAGGCTCTCTCAGGGGATTCCATAATTCACCCCTCCACTTT,CASSPTGSLRGFHNSPLHF
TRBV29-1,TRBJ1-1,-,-,TGCAGCGTTGAAGGGACAGTGTCGAACACTGAAGCTTTCTTT,CSVEGTVSNTEAFF
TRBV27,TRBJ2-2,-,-,TGTGCCAGCAGTTCGGGACTGATGAACACCGGGGAGCTGTTTTTT,CASSSGLMNTGELFF
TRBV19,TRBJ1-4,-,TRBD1,TGTGCCAGTAGTCCCAGCTCGGGACAGGCAGTGGAAAAACTGTTTTTT,CASSPSSGQAVEKLFF
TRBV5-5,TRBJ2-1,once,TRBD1,TGTGCCAGCAGCTTGGGGTTCCCCGGGACAGGGTTATACAATGAGCAGTTCTTC,CASSLGFPGTGLYNEQFF
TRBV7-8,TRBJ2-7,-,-,TGTGCCAGCAGCCCAACCGGACTGACTTACGAGCAGTACTTC,CASSPTGLTYEQYF
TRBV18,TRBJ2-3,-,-,TGTGCCAGCTCACCACCGGGACTTAGCACAGATACGCAGTATTTT,CASSPPGLSTDTQYF
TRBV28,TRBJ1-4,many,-,TGTGCCAGCGGCAGGACTAATGAAAAACTGTTTTTT,CASGRTNEKLFF
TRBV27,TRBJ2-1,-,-,TGTGCCAGCAGTTTAGACAGCGACTCCTACAATGAGCAGTTCTTC,CASSLDSDSYNEQFF
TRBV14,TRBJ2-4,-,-,TGTGCCAGCAGCGCTACAGTGAATGGGTTTCAGTACTTC,CASSATVNGFQYF
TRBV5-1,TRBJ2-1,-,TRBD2,TGCGCCAGCAGCTTGTCCCTAGCGGGGGCGCGCTCCTACAATGAGCAGTTCTTC,CASSLSLAGARSYNEQFF